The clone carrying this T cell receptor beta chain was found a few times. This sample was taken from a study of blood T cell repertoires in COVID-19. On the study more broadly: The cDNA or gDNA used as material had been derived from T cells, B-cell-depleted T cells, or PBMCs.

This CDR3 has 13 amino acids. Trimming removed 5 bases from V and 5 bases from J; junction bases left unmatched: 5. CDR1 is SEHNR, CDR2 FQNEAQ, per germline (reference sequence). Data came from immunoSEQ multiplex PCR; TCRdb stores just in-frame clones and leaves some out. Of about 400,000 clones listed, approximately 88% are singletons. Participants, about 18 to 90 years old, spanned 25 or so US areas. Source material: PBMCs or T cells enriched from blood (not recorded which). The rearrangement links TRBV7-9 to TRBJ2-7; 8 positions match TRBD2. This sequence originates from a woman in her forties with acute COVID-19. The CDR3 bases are TGTGCCAGCAGCCCCGCGGGGGGTAACGAGCAGTACTTC. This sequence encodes CASSPAGGNEQYF.